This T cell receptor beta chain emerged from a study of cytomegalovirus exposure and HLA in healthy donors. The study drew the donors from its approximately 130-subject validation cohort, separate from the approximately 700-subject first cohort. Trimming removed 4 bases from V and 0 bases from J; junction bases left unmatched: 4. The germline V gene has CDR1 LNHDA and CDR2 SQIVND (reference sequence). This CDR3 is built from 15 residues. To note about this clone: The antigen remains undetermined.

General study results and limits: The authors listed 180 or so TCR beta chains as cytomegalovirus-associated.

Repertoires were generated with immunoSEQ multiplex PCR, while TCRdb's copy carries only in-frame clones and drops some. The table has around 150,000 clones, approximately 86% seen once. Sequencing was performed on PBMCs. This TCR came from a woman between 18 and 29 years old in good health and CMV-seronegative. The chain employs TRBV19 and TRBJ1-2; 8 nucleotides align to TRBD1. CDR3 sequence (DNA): TGTGCCAGTAGTAAGGGCAGGGGGCCTAACTATGGCTACACCTTC. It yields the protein CASSKGRGPNYGYTF.